The rows below give T cell receptor beta chains drawn from one sample of a study of response to subunit inactivated influenza vaccine. TCRdb passed the RT-PCR reads through MiXCR, listing each CDR3 protein once. The profile shows 500,000 to 750,000 distinct CDR3 sequences, 14% of them singletons. Sequenced material: PBMCs from blood, taken roughly 13 days after vaccination. Receptor source: a man between 50 and 59 years old who received an inactivated influenza vaccine. CDR3s include the opening cysteine and the closing phenylalanine or tryptophan. The order of the fields is CDR3 DNA, CDR3 protein, D gene, J gene, clone size, CDR3 length, V gene. D genes are given only for firm matches. The size entry is marked missing in some rows and otherwise reads once, few, many or a size class.

DNA: TGCAGCGCCGGGACAGCCCCGGTTAACTATGGCTACACCTTC
CDR3: CSAGTAPVNYGYTF
D: TRBD1
J: TRBJ1-2
size: few
length: 14
V: TRBV29-1

DNA: TGTGCCAGCAGTTCTCTAGCGGGAGGGTTGGAGACCCAGTACTTC
CDR3: CASSSLAGGLETQYF
D: TRBD2
J: TRBJ2-5
size: few
length: 15
V: TRBV28

DNA: TGTGCCAGCAGCCATCTCCCGGGACTAGCGGGCCCAGATACGCAGTATTTT
CDR3: CASSHLPGLAGPDTQYF
D: TRBD2
J: TRBJ2-3
size: few
length: 17
V: TRBV3-1

DNA: TGTGCCAGCAGCTTGTGGGCTAGCGGTGCTAGCACAGATACGCAGTATTTT
CDR3: CASSLWASGASTDTQYF
D: TRBD2
J: TRBJ2-3
size: -
length: 17
V: TRBV5-8

DNA: TGCGCCAGCAGGGAGAACACTGAAGCTTTCTTT
CDR3: CASRENTEAFF
D: -
J: TRBJ1-1
size: many
length: 11
V: TRBV5-1

DNA: TGTGCCAGCAGTTTCCTTGGACAAAGAAACACCATATATTTT
CDR3: CASSFLGQRNTIYF
D: -
J: TRBJ1-3
size: few
length: 14
V: TRBV28

DNA: TGTGCCAGCAGTTACTCGGAAAATCAGCCCCAGCATTTT
CDR3: CASSYSENQPQHF
D: -
J: TRBJ1-5
size: few
length: 13
V: TRBV6-6

DNA: TGTGCCAGCAGCTCGAACTATTCACCCCTCCACTTT
CDR3: CASSSNYSPLHF
D: -
J: TRBJ1-6
size: many
length: 12
V: TRBV7-9

DNA: TGTGCCATCAGTGAGCAGGGAACCTACAATCAGCCCCAGCATTTT
CDR3: CAISEQGTYNQPQHF
D: -
J: TRBJ1-5
size: -
length: 15
V: TRBV10-3

DNA: TGTGCCACCAGCAGAGATCGTTGGGGAGGCAATCAGCCCCAGCATTTT
CDR3: CATSRDRWGGNQPQHF
D: -
J: TRBJ1-5
size: few
length: 16
V: TRBV15

DNA: TGCGCCAGCAGCCAAGACAGGGGTGTCATGAACACTGAAGCTTTCTTT
CDR3: CASSQDRGVMNTEAFF
D: -
J: TRBJ1-1
size: -
length: 16
V: TRBV4-3

DNA: TGTGCCAGCAGCTTAGCTAGCGGGAGGCGATACAATGAGCAGTTCTTC
CDR3: CASSLASGRRYNEQFF
D: TRBD2
J: TRBJ2-1
size: -
length: 16
V: TRBV11-1

DNA: TGCAGTGCTCCCGTGGGCGGGGGCTACAATGAGCAGTTCTTC
CDR3: CSAPVGGGYNEQFF
D: TRBD2
J: TRBJ2-1
size: -
length: 14
V: TRBV20-1

DNA: TGTGCCAGCAGCTTAGCGGTTCTTGGCAATCAGCCCCAGCATTTT
CDR3: CASSLAVLGNQPQHF
D: -
J: TRBJ1-5
size: -
length: 15
V: TRBV7-2

DNA: TGCAGTACTCTCCGGGGACTAAGAGCAGATACGCAGTATTTT
CDR3: CSTLRGLRADTQYF
D: TRBD2
J: TRBJ2-3
size: few
length: 14
V: TRBV20-1

DNA: TGTGCCAGCAGCCCTCGACTAGCAGGCACAGATACGCAGTATTTT
CDR3: CASSPRLAGTDTQYF
D: TRBD2
J: TRBJ2-3
size: few
length: 15
V: TRBV4-2

DNA: TGTGCCAGCAGCTTGGACCAGGCTTCCTACGAGCAGTACTTC
CDR3: CASSLDQASYEQYF
D: -
J: TRBJ2-7
size: -
length: 14
V: TRBV7-8

DNA: TGTGCCAGCAGTGAAGGGGCTTATAGCAATCAGCCCCAGCATTTT
CDR3: CASSEGAYSNQPQHF
D: -
J: TRBJ1-5
size: -
length: 15
V: TRBV6-1

DNA: TGTGCCAGCAGCTTAGGAGGGAGCGACGAAAAACTGTTTTTT
CDR3: CASSLGGSDEKLFF
D: -
J: TRBJ1-4
size: -
length: 14
V: TRBV7-2

DNA: TGTGCCAGCAGTACGCCGGGGTTAAATTCACCCCTCCACTTT
CDR3: CASSTPGLNSPLHF
D: -
J: TRBJ1-6
size: -
length: 14
V: TRBV6-1

DNA: TGCGCCAGCAGCCAAATCTACAGTTCGAATGAAAAACTGTTTTTT
CDR3: CASSQIYSSNEKLFF
D: -
J: TRBJ1-4
size: few
length: 15
V: TRBV4-3

DNA: TGTGCCAGCAGCCCACCTCGACTAGCGGGAGCCTCGAATGAGCAGTTCTTC
CDR3: CASSPPRLAGASNEQFF
D: TRBD2
J: TRBJ2-1
size: few
length: 17
V: TRBV7-9

DNA: TGTGCCAGCAGCCATGCACTCGAGACAGCTAAAGACACGCAGTATTTT
CDR3: CASSHALETAKDTQYF
D: -
J: TRBJ2-3
size: few
length: 16
V: TRBV4-2

DNA: TGTGCCAGCATTGGACAGGGGGCTAATTCACCCCTCCACTTT
CDR3: CASIGQGANSPLHF
D: TRBD1
J: TRBJ1-6
size: -
length: 14
V: TRBV2

DNA: TGCGCCAGCAGTCTCACTAGCGGGGCTCAGGGGTACGAGCAGTACTTC
CDR3: CASSLTSGAQGYEQYF
D: TRBD2
J: TRBJ2-7
size: few
length: 16
V: TRBV5-1

DNA: TGTGCCATCAGTGACAGAACAGTAAATCAGCCCCAGCATTTT
CDR3: CAISDRTVNQPQHF
D: -
J: TRBJ1-5
size: -
length: 14
V: TRBV10-3

DNA: TGCAGTGCTAGAAGGGACGGATCTAGCACAGATACGCAGTATTTT
CDR3: CSARRDGSSTDTQYF
D: -
J: TRBJ2-3
size: few
length: 15
V: TRBV20-1

DNA: TGCAGTGCTAGAGATGGTTGGACAGGTTCCACCGGGGAGCTGTTTTTT
CDR3: CSARDGWTGSTGELFF
D: TRBD1
J: TRBJ2-2
size: many
length: 16
V: TRBV20-1

DNA: TGTGCCAGCACCTCGGGAAGAAGGGAGAGCAATGAGCAGTTCTTC
CDR3: CASTSGRRESNEQFF
D: -
J: TRBJ2-1
size: -
length: 15
V: TRBV9

DNA: TGCGCCAGCAGCTTGTGGGGACAGGCTTACCCCAACTCTGGAAACACCATATATTTT
CDR3: CASSLWGQAYPNSGNTIYF
D: TRBD1
J: TRBJ1-3
size: few
length: 19
V: TRBV5-1

DNA: TGCGCCAGCAGCTCTAGTCCCGGGACAGGGGGGTCCCTCCACTTT
CDR3: CASSSSPGTGGSLHF
D: TRBD1
J: TRBJ1-6
size: few
length: 15
V: TRBV5-1

DNA: TGCAGCGTGCAAACCGGGACTAGCGGGCCCGAGTTTTTTGATGAGCAGTTCTTC
CDR3: CSVQTGTSGPEFFDEQFF
D: TRBD2
J: TRBJ2-1
size: -
length: 18
V: TRBV29-1

DNA: TGTGCCAGCTCACCGAAGCCCGGGACGACCTACGAGCAGTACTTC
CDR3: CASSPKPGTTYEQYF
D: -
J: TRBJ2-7
size: -
length: 15
V: TRBV18

DNA: TGTGCCAGCAGGAGGACAGTTGGCCAGGTACCCCTCCACTTT
CDR3: CASRRTVGQVPLHF
D: -
J: TRBJ1-6
size: few
length: 14
V: TRBV28

DNA: TGTGCCAGCAGTGCAGGGGATAGGACTGAAGCTTTCTTT
CDR3: CASSAGDRTEAFF
D: -
J: TRBJ1-1
size: -
length: 13
V: TRBV2

DNA: TGCAGTGCTTTAGTACGGAGAGCAGATACGCAGTATTTT
CDR3: CSALVRRADTQYF
D: -
J: TRBJ2-3
size: few
length: 13
V: TRBV20-1

DNA: TGCGCCAGCAGCAAAGACCCGGAGGCCTACGAGCAGTACTTC
CDR3: CASSKDPEAYEQYF
D: -
J: TRBJ2-7
size: many
length: 14
V: TRBV5-1